A single TCR beta chain is shown here with its context. Per the germline V gene, CDR1 is SNHLY and CDR2 is FYNNEI. The CDR3 runs 14 residues. Unmatched junction bases numbered 6, after V lost 4 bases and J lost 4 bases. The data are from a study of blood T cell repertoires in COVID-19. Source study methods: Cell counts per sample came from amplifying reference gene primers. TCRdb's copy holds only in-frame clones and misses some; the assay was immunoSEQ multiplex PCR. V, J and clone size were drawn from that table, and D and trimming were deduced from the DNA. Among 90,000 to 140,000 clones listed, around 76% were seen once.

The sample taken for sequencing was peripheral blood. This TCR was recovered from a woman between 70 and 85 years old with acute or convalescent COVID-19. The J gene is TRBJ2-7, the V gene TRBV2, with TRBD2 identical over 8 bases. The CDR3 protein is CASSVSGGQYEQYF. The CDR3 DNA reads TGTGCCAGCAGTGTGTCGGGGGGGCAGTACGAGCAGTACTTC.